This T cell receptor beta chain was obtained from a study of regulatory T cells in long-lasting Graves disease. Time point reported: newly diagnosed GD, antithyroid drugs for less than 3 months. Construction of the TCR library relied on RNA isolated from PBMCs. Construction of the TCR beta libraries employed iRepertoire HTBI primers in conjunction with Arm-PCR of CDR3 regions. TCRdb used MiXCR to reprocess the multiplex PCR reads, holding one entry per CDR3 protein. In the table there are around 500,000 distinct CDR3 sequences, 12% of which are singletons. This clonotype has a count of ten or more. Its antigen remains unknown. The germline V and J ends were trimmed by 4 bases and 9 bases, with 7 bases remaining between them. The CDR3 spans 12 residues. CDR1 and CDR2 (germline): MNHNS, SASEGT. Study observations and caveats: With approximately 3,000 shared public clonotypes, persistent patients exceeded new patients, who shared about a thousand.

These data were likewise used in another study, on T cells in Graves' hyperthyroidism and ophthalmopathy. That investigation notes: During a first-round RT-PCR of the TCR CDR3, the HTBI primer set was used.

The input for sequencing was peripheral blood mononuclear cells (PBMCs), taken at new diagnosis, from a patient treated with antithyroid drugs. The chain combines TRBV6-1 with TRBJ1-6; D not resolved. The clonotype was recovered from a woman aged 25 to 39 with Graves disease. The CDR3 here is CASSVWGSPLHF. CDR3 bases: TGTGCCAGCAGTGTGTGGGGTTCACCCCTCCACTTT.